The 23 T cell receptor beta chains in this list originate from one sample, sequenced in a study of OX40 agonist ivuxolimab in advanced cancers. The library was obtained by the immunoSEQ multiplex PCR assay. TCRdb stores this immuneACCESS table with in-frame sequences only. Part of the clones is absent; in the studies checked, under half of the shortfall reflects unresolved V genes, and no reason is known for the rest. The sample table shows roughly 86,000 clones, and 85% to 95% are seen once. Around 0.69% of the sample is taken by the ten largest. Specimen: CD4+ or CD8+ T cells sorted from blood, collected in a trial of the OX40 agonist ivuxolimab. The receptors were gathered from an adult with an advanced solid tumor such as melanoma, head and neck, liver or kidney cancer.

Remarks on this clone: Germline is not matched at one junction end, which may reflect a read error. This sequence joins TRBV18 and TRBJ1-1; perhaps TRBD1 as D (5 bases). There are 12 residues in the CDR3. Germline V gene sequence: CDR1 KGHSH, CDR2 LQKENI. In nucleotides, the CDR3 is TGTGCCAGCTCTCCACAGGTGAATCAAGCTTTCTTT. Protein: CASSPQVNQAFF. Supplemented by reference TRBV18 and TRBJ1-1, the full variable domain reads NAGVMQNPRHLVRRRGQEARLRCSPMKGHSHVYWYRQLPEEGLKFMVYLQKENIIDESGMPKERFSAEFPKEGPSILRIQQVVRGDSAAYFCASSPQVNQAFFGQGTRLTVV.

V gene TRBV29-1 combines with J gene TRBJ2-5, with 8 bases that match TRBD1. Germline values: CDR1 SQVTM, CDR2 ANQGSEA. V trimming: 3 bases; J trimming: 2 bases; junction bases outside the gene matches: 5. This CDR3 has 14 amino acids. The CDR3 coding sequence is TGCAGCGTTGATGGTACAGGGGGGCAAGAGACCCAGTACTTC. The encoded protein is CSVDGTGGQETQYF.

The rearrangement links TRBV5-4 to TRBJ2-1; 12 bases align to TRBD2. This CDR3 comprises 16 residues. Trimming cost V 2 bases and J 6 bases; bases outside gene matches: 6. Germline V gene sequence: CDR1 SGHNT, CDR2 YYREEE (reference sequence). Here the CDR3 DNA reads TGTGCCAGCAGCTTACCTAGCGGGAGGGCAGGCAATGAGCAGTTCTTC. Translated: CASSLPSGRAGNEQFF.

The J gene is TRBJ2-2, the V gene TRBV19; D call uncertain. V dropped 5 bases and J dropped 1 base, with 5 bases sitting between them. Germline V gene lookup returns CDR1 LNHDA and CDR2 SQIVND (reference sequence). The CDR3 totals 13 residues. For the CDR3, the DNA is TGTGCCAGTAGTGTTCGGAACACCGGGGAGCTGTTTTTT. Translation gives CASSVRNTGELFF. The full variable domain, completed using reference TRBV19 and TRBJ2-2, is DGGITQSPKYLFRKEGQNVTLSCEQNLNHDAMYWYRQDPGQGLRLIYYSQIVNDFQKGDIAEGYSVSREKKESFPLTVTSAQKNPTAFYLCASSVRNTGELFFGEGSRLTVL.

V is TRBV18 and J is TRBJ2-2; D might be TRBD1 (5 bases). The germline V and J ends were trimmed by 1 base and 5 bases, with 8 bases remaining between them. The CDR3 is 14 amino acids. Germline V CDR1 and CDR2: KGHSH, LQKENI. CDR3 DNA sequence: TGTGCCAGCTCACCACAAAAGGGGACCGGGGAGCTGTTTTTT. Encoded protein: CASSPQKGTGELFF.

CDR3 sequence: CASSMHSNQPQHF. The CDR3 DNA sequence: TGTGCCAGCAGCATGCATAGCAATCAGCCCCAGCATTTT. V and J are TRBV5-5 and TRBJ1-5; D gene ambiguous. Germline assignment: CDR1 SGHKS and CDR2 YYEKEE (reference sequence). Trimming removed 4 bases at V and 0 bases at J, with 5 bases between. This CDR3 has 13 amino acids.

J is TRBJ2-3 and V is TRBV5-6; 14 bases align to TRBD2. V trimming: 3 bases; J trimming: 3 bases; junction bases outside the gene matches: 9. CDR1 SGHDT and CDR2 YYEEEE come from the germline V gene. This CDR3 contains 18 residues. CDR3 sequence: CASSSIKGLAGATDTQYF. DNA for the CDR3: TGTGCCAGCAGCTCCATAAAGGGACTAGCGGGAGCTACAGATACGCAGTATTTT.

This clone was found once. V usage is TRBV6-1 and J usage is TRBJ1-1; TRBD1 is a possible D gene (6 bases). Germline values: CDR1 MNHNS, CDR2 SASEGT. V lost 2 bases and J 4 bases, leaving 8 bases between the germline ends. This CDR3 is built from 13 residues. The CDR3, as DNA: TGTGCCAGCAGTGAACGGGGGGCCACTGAAGCTTTCTTT. This sequence encodes CASSERGATEAFF.

The gene calls are TRBV5-1 and TRBJ1-2; D may be TRBD1 (6 bases). Trimming left V 5 bases short and J 0 bases short, with 8 bases between. This CDR3 spans 13 amino acids. Germline CDR1 SGHRS, CDR2 YFSETQ. The CDR3 here is CASRGDTNYGYTF. DNA of the CDR3: TGCGCCAGCAGGGGGGACACTAACTATGGCTACACCTTC.

The gene calls are TRBV4-3 and TRBJ1-2, with D unresolved. The CDR3 runs 17 residues. V dropped 3 bases and J dropped 4 bases, with 21 bases sitting between them. Germline V gene data show CDR1 as LGHNA and CDR2 as YSLEER. This CDR3 is CASSHPGGIPDPYGYTF. CDR3 nucleotides: TGCGCCAGCAGCCACCCGGGCGGGATACCCGACCCCTATGGCTACACCTTC.

The chain joins TRBV5-4 to TRBJ2-3; perhaps D is TRBD1 or TRBD2 (5 bases each). This CDR3 contains 15 residues. V was shortened by 2 bases and J by 4 bases, with 14 bases between the two germline ends. Germline lookup yields CDR1 SGHNT and CDR2 YYREEE (reference sequence). In DNA, the CDR3 is TGTGCCAGCAGCTTTGGGGGATCGAAAGCAGATACGCAGTATTTT. Protein product: CASSFGGSKADTQYF. Full variable domain (remainder filled in from reference TRBV5-4 and TRBJ2-3): ETGVTQSPTHLIKTRGQQVTLRCSSQSGHNTVSWYQQALGQGPQFIFQYYREEENGRGNFPPRFSGLQFPNYSSELNVNALELDDSALYLCASSFGGSKADTQYFGPGTRLTVL.

The chain has TRBV13 and TRBJ2-2; TRBD2 agrees at 11 bases. There are 17 residues in the CDR3. Losses at the gene ends were 0 bases for V and 3 bases for J; bases not matched to a gene: 3. Per the germline V gene, CDR1 is PRHDT and CDR2 is FYEKMQ (reference sequence). The chain's CDR3 is CASSLGRLAGHTGELFF. Written as DNA, the CDR3 is TGTGCCAGCAGCTTAGGTAGACTAGCGGGGCACACCGGGGAGCTGTTTTTT.

The chain uses TRBV19 and TRBJ1-2; D is possibly TRBD1 (6 bases). The CDR3 is 15 residues long. The germline CDR1 and CDR2 sequences are LNHDA and SQIVND (reference sequence). V lost 5 bases and J 7 bases, leaving 20 bases between the germline ends. The CDR3 protein is CASSANRARMAGYTF. Here the CDR3 DNA reads TGTGCCAGTAGTGCCAACAGGGCACGAATGGCTGGCTACACCTTC.

This clone is a singleton in its sample. This chain connects TRBV27 to TRBJ1-2, with 7 bases lining up with TRBD1. The CDR3 is 17 residues long. V lost 5 bases to trimming and J lost 4 bases; unmatched junction nucleotides: 16. CDR1 is MNHEY and CDR2 is SMNVEV in the germline V gene (reference sequence). The CDR3 spells CASSTLHRGDRLYGYTF. CDR3 coding DNA: TGTGCCAGCAGTACCCTCCACAGGGGCGACCGCCTCTATGGCTACACCTTC.

The sample holds one count of this clone. This CDR3 is CASSPYSQNPNEKLFF. DNA for the CDR3: TGCGCCAGCAGCCCCTATTCACAGAACCCTAATGAAAAACTGTTTTTT. The V and J genes are TRBV5-1 and TRBJ1-4; D ambiguous. Germline-derived CDR1 and CDR2 are SGHRS and YFSETQ. Trimming pared 4 bases from V and 3 bases from J, leaving 16 bases between. CDR3 length equals 16 residues. The complete variable domain, with remaining parts taken from reference TRBV5-1 and TRBJ1-4, reads KAGVTQTPRYLIKTRGQQVTLSCSPISGHRSVSWYQQTPGQGLQFLFEYFSETQRNKGNFPGRFSGRQFSNSRSEMNVSTLELGDSALYLCASSPYSQNPNEKLFFGSGTQLSVL.

The chain couples TRBV9 to TRBJ2-1; the match to TRBD1 covers 7 bases. With V trimmed by 3 bases and J by 3 bases, 12 bases remained unmatched. There are 17 residues in the CDR3. Per the germline V gene, CDR1 is SGDLS and CDR2 is YYNGEE. The CDR3 loop is CASSGRQGPWDYNEQFF. DNA of the CDR3: TGTGCCAGCAGCGGCAGACAGGGACCTTGGGACTACAATGAGCAGTTCTTC.

The chain joins TRBV6-1 to TRBJ2-1; D remains unclear. The ends were cut back, 4 bases at V and 8 bases at J, with 12 bases in the middle. CDR1 is MNHNS and CDR2 is SASEGT in the germline V gene. The CDR3 is 13 amino acids. CDR3 sequence (DNA): TGTGCCAGCAGTGTTGTCGAAATCTATGAGCAGTTCTTC. As protein: CASSVVEIYEQFF.

The chain is built from TRBV5-1 and TRBJ2-2; the match to TRBD1 covers 7 bases. CDR3 size: 16 residues. Germline CDR1 and CDR2: SGHRS and YFSETQ. J lost 1 base, V lost 3 bases, and 6 bases had no gene match. CDR3 protein: CASSSNRGVNTGELFF. DNA of the CDR3: TGCGCCAGCAGCTCGAACAGGGGCGTGAACACCGGGGAGCTGTTTTTT.

The chain joins TRBV27 to TRBJ1-4, with TRBD1 identical over 8 bases. The CDR3 extends over 16 amino acids. CDR1 is MNHEY, CDR2 SMNVEV, per germline (reference sequence). V lost 6 bases and J lost 0; bases outside the gene matches: 6. CDR3 residues: CASRDRVGPTNEKLFF. DNA of the CDR3: TGTGCCAGCAGGGACAGGGTAGGGCCAACTAATGAAAAACTGTTTTTT. Full variable domain (rest looked up from reference TRBV27 and TRBJ1-4): EAQVTQNPRYLITVTGKKLTVTCSQNMNHEYMSWYRQDPGLGLRQIYYSMNVEVTDKGDVPEGYKVSRKEKRNFPLILESPSPNQTSLYFCASRDRVGPTNEKLFFGSGTQLSVL.

This chain uses TRBV7-2 with TRBJ1-6, with no clear D. Germline V lookup: CDR1 SGHTA, CDR2 FQGNSA. Trimming took 6 bases from V and 10 from J, leaving 13 bases between them. This CDR3 has 13 residues. The CDR3 here is CASRRTSRSPLHF. In DNA, the CDR3 is TGTGCCAGCAGGCGGACGTCGAGGTCACCCCTCCACTTT.

The rearrangement links TRBV5-1 to TRBJ2-7; possible D gene TRBD2, 5 bases. Trimming pared 4 bases from V and 3 bases from J, leaving 20 bases between. This CDR3 region has 16 residues. Germline CDR1 SGHRS, CDR2 YFSETQ. Here the CDR3 reads CASSPWSASRHYEQYF. The DNA for the CDR3 is TGCGCCAGCAGCCCCTGGTCGGCTAGCCGCCACTACGAGCAGTACTTC.

This chain joins TRBV19 and TRBJ2-7; D call uncertain. V gave up 3 bases and J gave up 2 bases, with 14 bases separating them. This CDR3 is built from 15 residues. The V gene's germline CDR1 is LNHDA and CDR2 SQIVND (reference sequence). The CDR3 region is CASSIRQPGTYEQYF. DNA of the CDR3: TGTGCCAGTAGTATTAGGCAGCCTGGCACCTACGAGCAGTACTTC.

The J gene is TRBJ2-6, the V gene TRBV14; D unclear. The CDR3 runs to 15 residues. The V and J ends lost 4 bases and 0 bases respectively, with 7 bases between them. Germline loops: CDR1 SGHDN, CDR2 FVKESK. Here the CDR3 reads CASSRQISGANVLTF. CDR3 DNA sequence: TGTGCCAGCAGCCGCCAGATCTCTGGGGCCAACGTCCTGACTTTC.